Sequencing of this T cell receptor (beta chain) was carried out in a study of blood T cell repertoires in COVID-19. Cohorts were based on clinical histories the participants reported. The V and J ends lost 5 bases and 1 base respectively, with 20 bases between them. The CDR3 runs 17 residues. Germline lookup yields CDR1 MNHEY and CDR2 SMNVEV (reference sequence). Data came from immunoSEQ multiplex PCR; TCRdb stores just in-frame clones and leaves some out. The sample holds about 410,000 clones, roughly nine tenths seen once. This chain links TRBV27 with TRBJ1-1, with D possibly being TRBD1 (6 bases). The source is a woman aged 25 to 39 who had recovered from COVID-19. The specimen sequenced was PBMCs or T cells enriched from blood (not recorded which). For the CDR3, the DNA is TGTGCCAGCAGTCCAACAAGGACAGTAATCACGAACACTGAAGCTTTCTTT. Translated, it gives CASSPTRTVITNTEAFF.